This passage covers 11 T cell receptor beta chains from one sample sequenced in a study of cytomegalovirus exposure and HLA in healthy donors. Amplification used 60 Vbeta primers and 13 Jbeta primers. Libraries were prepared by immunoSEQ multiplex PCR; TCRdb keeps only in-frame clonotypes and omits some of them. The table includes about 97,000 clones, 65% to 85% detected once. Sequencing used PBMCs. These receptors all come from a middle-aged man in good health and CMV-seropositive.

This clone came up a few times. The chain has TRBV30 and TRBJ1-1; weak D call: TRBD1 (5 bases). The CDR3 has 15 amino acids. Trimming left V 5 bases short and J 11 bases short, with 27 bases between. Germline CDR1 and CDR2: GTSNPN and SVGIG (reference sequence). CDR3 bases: TGTGCCTGGGACGGTAGGCAGTCCATTAAAAAGGGGGCTTTCTTT. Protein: CAWDGRQSIKKGAFF.

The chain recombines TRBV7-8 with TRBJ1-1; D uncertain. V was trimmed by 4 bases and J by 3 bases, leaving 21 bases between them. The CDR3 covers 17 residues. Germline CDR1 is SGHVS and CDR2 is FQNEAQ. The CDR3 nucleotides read TGTGCCAGCAGCTCCAAGAGGTATGAGGCGAGGGACACTGAAGCTTTCTTT. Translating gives CASSSKRYEARDTEAFF.

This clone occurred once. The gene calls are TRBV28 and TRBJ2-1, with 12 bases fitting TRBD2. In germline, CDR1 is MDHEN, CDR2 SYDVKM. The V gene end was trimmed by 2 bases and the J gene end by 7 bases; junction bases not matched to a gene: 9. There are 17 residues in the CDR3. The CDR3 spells CASSLVPGLAGSNEQFF. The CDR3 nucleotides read TGTGCCAGCAGTTTAGTCCCGGGACTAGCGGGTAGTAATGAGCAGTTCTTC.

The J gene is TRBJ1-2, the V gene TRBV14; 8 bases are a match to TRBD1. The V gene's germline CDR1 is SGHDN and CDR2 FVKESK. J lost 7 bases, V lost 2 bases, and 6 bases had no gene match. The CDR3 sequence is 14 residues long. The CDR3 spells CASSQRTGLSGYTF. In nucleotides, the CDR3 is TGTGCCAGCAGCCAAAGGACAGGGCTCTCTGGCTACACCTTC. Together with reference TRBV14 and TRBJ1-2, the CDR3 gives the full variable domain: EAGVTQFPSHSVIEKGQTVTLRCDPISGHDNLYWYRRVMGKEIKFLLHFVKESKQDESGMPNNRFLAERTGGTYSTLKVQPAELEDSGVYFCASSQRTGLSGYTFGSGTRLTVV.

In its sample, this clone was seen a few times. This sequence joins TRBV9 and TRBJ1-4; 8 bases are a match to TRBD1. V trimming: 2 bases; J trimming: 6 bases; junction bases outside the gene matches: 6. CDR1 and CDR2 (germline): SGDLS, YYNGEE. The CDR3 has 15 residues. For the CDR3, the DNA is TGTGCCAGCAGCGTGGGACAGGCGGGGGATGAAAAACTGTTTTTT. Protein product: CASSVGQAGDEKLFF.

The CDR3 here is CASSHRLLQTTGELFF. CDR3 in DNA: TGTGCCAGCAGCCACCGACTACTACAGACCACCGGGGAGCTGTTTTTT. The J gene is TRBJ2-2, the V gene TRBV7-8; perhaps TRBD2 as D (5 bases). Germline lookup yields CDR1 SGHVS and CDR2 FQNEAQ. The CDR3 is 16 residues long. V lost 5 bases and J 4 bases, leaving 17 bases between the germline ends.

The CDR3 sequence is CASSFQDSPRTEAFF. The CDR3 DNA reads TGTGCCAGCAGCTTTCAGGACAGCCCGAGGACTGAAGCTTTCTTT. V usage is TRBV11-2 and J usage is TRBJ1-1; tentative D call: TRBD1 (6 bases). CDR3 length: 15 amino acids. V gave up 3 bases and J gave up 5 bases, with 16 bases separating them. In germline, CDR1 is SGHAT, CDR2 FQNNGV.

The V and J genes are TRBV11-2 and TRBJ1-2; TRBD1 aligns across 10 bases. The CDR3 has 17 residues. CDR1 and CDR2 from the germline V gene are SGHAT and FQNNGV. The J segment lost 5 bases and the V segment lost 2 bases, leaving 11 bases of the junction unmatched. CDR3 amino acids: CASSLTKGQGYWYGYTF. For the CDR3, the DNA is TGTGCCAGCAGCTTAACAAAGGGACAGGGGTATTGGTATGGCTACACCTTC.

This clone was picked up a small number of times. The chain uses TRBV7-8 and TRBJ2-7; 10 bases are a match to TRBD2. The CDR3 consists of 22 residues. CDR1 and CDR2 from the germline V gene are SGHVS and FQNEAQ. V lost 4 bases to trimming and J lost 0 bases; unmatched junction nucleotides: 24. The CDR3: CASSSAGGVFLSGPMSSYEQYF. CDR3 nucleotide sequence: TGTGCCAGCAGCTCAGCGGGGGGGGTGTTTCTCAGCGGACCTATGAGCTCCTACGAGCAGTACTTC.

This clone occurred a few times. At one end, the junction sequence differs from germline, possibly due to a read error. CDR3 nucleotide sequence: TGTGCTAGCAGCACAGACAGGTTTGGGGAAGCTTTCTTT. Protein sequence: CASSTDRFGEAFF. The rearrangement joins TRBV7-7 to TRBJ1-1, with D possibly TRBD1 on 6 matching bases. The CDR3 is 13 residues long. Germline V CDR1 and CDR2: SSHAT, FNYEAQ (reference sequence).

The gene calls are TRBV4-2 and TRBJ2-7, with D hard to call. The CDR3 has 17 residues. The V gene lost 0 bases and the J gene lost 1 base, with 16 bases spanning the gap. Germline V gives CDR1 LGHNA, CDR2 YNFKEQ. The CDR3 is CASSQDLGPRSSYEQYF. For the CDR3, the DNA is TGTGCCAGCAGCCAAGATTTGGGCCCTCGTAGTTCCTACGAGCAGTACTTC.